This TCR beta chain derives from a study of T cell changes during pregnancy in multiple sclerosis. Germline V lookup: CDR1 SSHAT, CDR2 FNYEAQ (reference sequence). This CDR3 is built from 13 residues. Turning to this clone: The junction differs from germline at one of its ends, possibly a read error.

Profiling relied on immunoSEQ multiplex PCR, and the TCRdb table lists in-frame clones only, not all of them. This sample yields around 69,000 clones, of which approximately 91% are seen a single time; roughly 1.5% belongs to the top ten. This sequence originates from a female donor with multiple sclerosis, enrolled in a pregnancy study. This chain uses TRBV7-7 with TRBJ1-6, with 7 bases matching TRBD1. Sequencing was performed on peripheral blood, taken in the third trimester of pregnancy. The CDR3 is CASSQDRQSPLHF. CDR3 coding DNA: TGTGCTAGCAGCCAGGACAGGCAGTCACCCCTCCACTTT. The whole variable domain, filled in from reference TRBV7-7 and TRBJ1-6, reads GAGVSQSPRYKVTKRGQDVTLRCDPISSHATLYWYQQALGQGPEFLTYFNYEAQPDKSGLPSDRFSAERPEGSISTLTIQRTEQRDSAMYRCASSQDRQSPLHFGNGTRLTVT.